The next 2 T cell receptor beta chains were all read from a single sample in a study of T cells in localized non-small cell lung cancer. The method was immunoSEQ multiplex PCR; TCRdb's version includes in-frame clones alone and lacks a portion of them. The sample has about 27,000 clones; 90% are singletons. The sample was peripheral blood, taken before any cancer treatment. The origin of the receptors is a woman between 40 and 69 years old with stage I lung adenocarcinoma.

A word on this clone: The same CDR3 can be traced to other DNA sequences in this sample. The chain uses TRBV7-2 and TRBJ2-7; TRBD1 or TRBD2 may be the D gene (6 bases each). Trimming stripped 6 bases from V and 4 bases from J, with 19 bases between. The CDR3 consists of 15 residues. Germline V lookup: CDR1 SGHTA, CDR2 FQGNSA. The CDR3 loop reads CASSWERGDLYEQYF. The CDR3 DNA reads as TGTGCCAGCAGTTGGGAAAGGGGGGACTTATACGAGCAGTACTTC. The whole variable domain, remainder taken from reference TRBV7-2 and TRBJ2-7, is GAGVSQSPSNKVTEKGKDVELRCDPISGHTALYWYRQSLGQGLEFLIYFQGNSAPDKSGLPSDRFSAERTGGSVSTLTIQRTQQEDSAVYLCASSWERGDLYEQYFGPGTRLTVT.

This rearrangement joins TRBV7-2 to TRBJ2-5, with 8 nucleotides matching TRBD1. In germline, CDR1 is SGHTA, CDR2 FQGNSA. After removal of 3 bases from V and 3 bases from J, the junction contained 3 bases not matched to a gene. CDR3 length: 14 residues. CDR3 loop: CASSFAGGEETQYF. The CDR3, as DNA: TGTGCCAGCAGCTTTGCAGGGGGCGAAGAGACCCAGTACTTC. Full variable domain (remainder filled in from reference TRBV7-2 and TRBJ2-5): GAGVSQSPSNKVTEKGKDVELRCDPISGHTALYWYRQSLGQGLEFLIYFQGNSAPDKSGLPSDRFSAERTGGSVSTLTIQRTQQEDSAVYLCASSFAGGEETQYFGPGTRLLVL.